The 21 T cell receptor beta chains below were found in one sample sequenced in a study of T-cell memory formation after mild COVID-19. One entry per CDR3 protein, called by TCRdb with MiXCR from the 5' RACE reads. This sample yields around 140,000 distinct CDR3 sequences, of which 20% to 25% are seen a single time; approximately 25% belongs to the top ten. The sample consisted of PBMCs or a T cell subset sorted from them (not recorded which). Receptors were obtained from an adult woman who had mild COVID-19 (a few samples of this study predate the infection). Cell type and time point are not known.

This clonotype was counted between two and nine times. The rearrangement links TRBV25-1 to TRBJ2-2, with a tentative D call TRBD2 (5 bases). Germline V CDR1 and CDR2: MGHDK, SYGVNS. CDR3 size: 19 residues. Deletions cut 0 bases from V and 0 bases from J, with 17 bases between. The CDR3 DNA is TGTGCCAGCAGTGAATATTTCCCCCGGGAAGGGTCGAACACCGGGGAGCTGTTTTTT. Its protein product is CASSEYFPREGSNTGELFF.

This clonotype was detected a few times. This chain uses TRBV9 with TRBJ2-6, with no clear D. The V gene lost 4 bases and the J gene lost 6 bases, with 5 bases spanning the gap. Germline V gives CDR1 SGDLS, CDR2 YYNGEE. The CDR3 is 12 residues long. CDR3 DNA: TGTGCCAGCAGCCCTTCGGCCAACGTCCTGACTTTC. Translating it yields CASSPSANVLTF. Drawing the rest from reference TRBV9 and TRBJ2-6, the complete variable domain is DSGVTQTPKHLITATGQRVTLRCSPRSGDLSVYWYQQSLDQGLQFLIQYYNGEERAKGNILERFSAQQFPDLHSELNLSSLELGDSALYFCASSPSANVLTFGAGSRLTVL.

The table lists this clonotype with a few counts. V is TRBV20-1 and J is TRBJ2-7; a possible D gene is TRBD1 (5 bases). The CDR3 loop spans 16 amino acids. The germline CDR1 and CDR2 sequences are DFQATT and SNEGSKA (reference sequence). V lost 1 base and J 0 bases, leaving 16 bases between the germline ends. The CDR3 DNA sequence: TGCAGTGCTAGAGGACCGCAGGGTAGGAGCTCCTACGAGCAGTACTTC. Amino acid sequence: CSARGPQGRSSYEQYF.

The chain has TRBV7-9 and TRBJ2-4; a possible D gene is TRBD1 (6 bases). This CDR3 has 14 residues. The V gene's germline CDR1 is SEHNR and CDR2 FQNEAQ (reference sequence). V lost 0 bases and J 11 bases, leaving 14 bases between the germline ends. The CDR3 reads CASSLAWMQGFQYF. CDR3 nucleotide sequence: TGTGCCAGCAGCTTAGCGTGGATGCAGGGGTTTCAGTACTTC.

The V and J genes are TRBV6-6 and TRBJ1-1, with unresolved D. CDR3 length: 12 amino acids. V lost 0 bases, J lost 4 bases, and 3 bases lay in between. Germline lookup yields CDR1 MNHNY and CDR2 SVGAGI (reference sequence). The CDR3 DNA reads as TGTGCCAGCAGTTACTCGAGCACTGAAGCTTTCTTT. Amino acid sequence: CASSYSSTEAFF.

The J gene is TRBJ1-4, the V gene TRBV4-1, with TRBD1 as a possible D gene (5 bases). The CDR3 has 17 amino acids. Germline V gene sequence: CDR1 MGHRA, CDR2 YSYEKL. V lost 1 base and J lost 8, with 20 bases in between. The CDR3 reads CASSQVGEVGQAEKLFF. The CDR3 nucleotides read TGCGCCAGCAGCCAAGTAGGGGAAGTAGGGCAGGCGGAAAAACTGTTTTTT.

The chain is built from TRBV7-9 and TRBJ1-2; no clear D. CDR3 length equals 15 residues. Looked up from germline, CDR1 is SEHNR and CDR2 is FQNEAQ (reference sequence). V lost 0 bases and J lost 4, with 12 bases in between. CDR3 in DNA: TGTGCCAGCAGCTTAGCGCCAACAGCGTTCTATGGCTACACCTTC. It codes for CASSLAPTAFYGYTF.

V gene TRBV19 combines with J gene TRBJ1-1, with a possible D match to TRBD1 (5 bases). The CDR3 consists of 12 residues. Trimming removed 1 base from V and 7 bases from J, with 7 bases in between. Germline V CDR1 and CDR2: LNHDA, SQIVND (reference sequence). CDR3 residues: CASSIGGGEAFF. In DNA form, the CDR3 reads TGTGCCAGTAGTATAGGGGGGGGTGAAGCTTTCTTT.

The sample holds a few counts of this clonotype. CDR3 protein: CASSQKLAGGLSYNEQFF. The CDR3 bases are TGTGCCAGCAGCCAAAAACTAGCGGGGGGCCTCTCCTACAATGAGCAGTTCTTC. The chain combines TRBV14 with TRBJ2-1, with 12 positions matching TRBD2. The CDR3 loop spans 18 amino acids. The ends lost 2 bases at V and 0 bases at J; junction bases unmatched: 5. The germline V gene has CDR1 SGHDN and CDR2 FVKESK.

The chain recombines TRBV7-2 with TRBJ1-1; no firm D call. CDR1 is SGHTA, CDR2 FQGNSA, per germline. The CDR3 runs 12 residues. V lost 5 bases and J 6 bases, leaving 10 bases between the germline ends. DNA for the CDR3: TGTGCCAGCAGCCTCTTTAAATCTGAAGCTTTCTTT. Translation: CASSLFKSEAFF.

This clonotype was counted many times. This chain joins TRBV5-1 and TRBJ1-1; 9 positions agree with TRBD1. Germline-derived CDR1 and CDR2 are SGHRS and YFSETQ. The CDR3 contains 16 residues. With V trimmed by 4 bases and J by 3 bases, 10 bases remained unmatched. CDR3 nucleotides: TGCGCCAGCAGCGACCGGGACAGGGCAGGAGACACTGAAGCTTTCTTT. Translation: CASSDRDRAGDTEAFF. The full variable domain, completed using reference TRBV5-1 and TRBJ1-1, is KAGVTQTPRYLIKTRGQQVTLSCSPISGHRSVSWYQQTPGQGLQFLFEYFSETQRNKGNFPGRFSGRQFSNSRSEMNVSTLELGDSALYLCASSDRDRAGDTEAFFGQGTRLTVV.

There are a few counts of this clonotype. J is TRBJ2-7 and V is TRBV7-2; D might be TRBD1 (7 bases). V was shortened by 5 bases and J by 5 bases, with 10 bases between the two germline ends. The germline V gene encodes CDR1 SGHTA and CDR2 FQGNSA. The CDR3 length is 12 residues. The CDR3 sequence is CASSPGGNEQYF. In DNA, the CDR3 is TGTGCCAGCAGCCCAGGGGGGAACGAGCAGTACTTC.

The chain has TRBV9 and TRBJ2-1; weak D call: TRBD2 (6 bases). CDR1 is SGDLS, CDR2 YYNGEE, per germline. This CDR3 is 13 amino acids long. Trimming left V 3 bases short and J 10 bases short, with 14 bases between. CDR3 protein: CASSETSPGEQFF. CDR3 in DNA: TGTGCCAGCAGCGAGACTAGTCCAGGGGAGCAGTTCTTC.

The chain carries TRBV7-9 and TRBJ2-1; 7 bases line up with TRBD1. V lost 4 bases and J lost 3; bases outside the gene matches: 9. Germline values: CDR1 SEHNR, CDR2 FQNEAQ (reference sequence). This CDR3 is built from 16 residues. The CDR3 sequence: CASSYSGTVNYNEQFF. The CDR3, as DNA: TGTGCCAGCAGCTATTCCGGGACAGTGAACTACAATGAGCAGTTCTTC.

The rearrangement links TRBV2 to TRBJ2-1; 7 positions agree with TRBD2. Germline CDR1 and CDR2: SNHLY and FYNNEI. CDR3 length: 15 amino acids. J lost 4 bases, V lost 9 bases, and 12 bases had no gene match. CDR3 sequence reads: CARESGIRDYNEQFF. The CDR3, as DNA: TGTGCCAGAGAGAGCGGGATAAGGGATTACAATGAGCAGTTCTTC.

This clonotype appeared a few times. This rearrangement joins TRBV7-9 to TRBJ1-2, with 8 bases identical to TRBD1. This CDR3 contains 15 residues. Germline-derived CDR1 and CDR2 are SEHNR and FQNEAQ (reference sequence). With V trimmed by 5 bases and J by 7 bases, 12 bases remained unmatched. The CDR3 here is CASSLGTGFASGYTF. The CDR3 nucleotides are TGTGCCAGCAGCCTCGGGACAGGTTTTGCTAGTGGCTACACCTTC. Full variable domain (remainder filled in from reference TRBV7-9 and TRBJ1-2): DTGVSQNPRHKITKRGQNVTFRCDPISEHNRLYWYRQTLGQGPEFLTYFQNEAQLEKSRLLSDRFSAERPKGSFSTLEIQRTEQGDSAMYLCASSLGTGFASGYTFGSGTRLTVV.

In its sample, this clonotype was seen a few times. CDR3 protein: CASRSIQGATEAFF. The CDR3 region has the DNA TGCGCCAGCAGATCTATCCAGGGGGCTACTGAAGCTTTCTTT. J is TRBJ1-1 and V is TRBV4-1; 8 bases line up with TRBD1. The CDR3 length is 14 residues. With 6 bases clipped from V and 5 bases from J, the junction kept 8 bases outside the gene matches. Germline CDR1 reads MGHRA; CDR2 reads YSYEKL.

This rearrangement joins TRBV11-2 to TRBJ2-7; 10 bases are a match to TRBD2. V shed 1 base, J shed 2 bases, and the junction held 5 bases outside the gene matches. Germline V gene lookup returns CDR1 SGHAT and CDR2 FQNNGV. The CDR3 runs 16 residues. The CDR3 loop reads CASSLVTSGVTYEQYF. The CDR3 coding sequence is TGTGCCAGCAGCTTAGTAACTAGCGGGGTGACCTACGAGCAGTACTTC.

This clonotype was counted many times. The chain joins TRBV5-6 to TRBJ2-3, with D possibly matching TRBD2 (6 bases). V was trimmed by 4 bases and J by 4 bases, leaving 13 bases between them. The CDR3 covers 14 residues. The V gene's germline CDR1 is SGHDT and CDR2 YYEEEE. The DNA for the CDR3 is TGTGCCAGCAGCCCCGGGACTGGGGCAGATACGCAGTATTTT. Translation gives CASSPGTGADTQYF.

This clonotype was observed a few times. This chain connects TRBV6-2 or TRBV6-3 to TRBJ2-5; D not certain. The CDR3 extends over 13 amino acids. Between the trimmed V and J ends, which lost 2 bases and 5 bases, there was a span of 9 bases. Germline-derived CDR1 and CDR2 are MNHEY and SVGEGT. The CDR3 coding sequence is TGTGCCAGCAGTTACGACCGGTGGGAGACCCAGTACTTC. Protein sequence: CASSYDRWETQYF.

The chain has TRBV13 and TRBJ2-7, with D tentatively TRBD2 (5 bases). V was cut by 0 bases and J by 5 bases, with 5 bases left in between. CDR1 and CDR2 from the germline V gene are PRHDT and FYEKMQ (reference sequence). There are 12 residues in the CDR3. CDR3 coding DNA: TGTGCCAGCAGCTTAGGGAGGGACGAGCAGTACTTC. Translating gives CASSLGRDEQYF.